This TCR beta chain originates from a study of T cells in Graves' hyperthyroidism and ophthalmopathy. Points from the study as a whole: Most thyroid clonotypes expanded above 0.001 were also detected in blood. The model anticipated ophthalmopathy a median approximately 6.6 months pre-onset.

Those patients with uncontrolled infection, other autoimmune disease, pregnancy or lactation were excluded. The source of the PBMCs was less than 12 ml of fresh peripheral blood. This clonotype was counted many times. Its antigen is currently unknown. Authors of the study amplified TCR beta CDR3 regions from RNA transcripts. HTBI primers were used for first-round RT-PCR of the TCR CDR3. TCRdb re-derived calls from the multiplex PCR reads in MiXCR, one entry per CDR3 protein. The sample contains about 290,000 distinct CDR3 sequences, roughly 13% of which appear only once. The length of the CDR3 is 16 residues. V gave up 7 bases and J gave up 0 bases, with 18 bases separating them. Looked up from germline, CDR1 is SEHNR and CDR2 is FQNEAQ (reference sequence).

The sample was blood. V gene TRBV7-9 combines with J gene TRBJ1-2; a possible D gene is TRBD1 (6 bases). The origin of this receptor is a woman between 35 and 50 years old with Graves' hyperthyroidism. The CDR3 region has the DNA TGTGCCAGCACAACGTTAGCGGGACAAGCTAACTATGGCTACACCTTC. This codes for CASTTLAGQANYGYTF.